This TCR beta chain is drawn from a study of T cells expressing NK-cell markers. Overall study findings and caveats: Also leading the CD3+CD56-NKG2C+ fraction in several donors were these clonotypes.

A word on this clonotype: What it recognizes is unknown.

With the 5' RACE reads reprocessed, TCRdb shows one record per CDR3 protein and no DNA. This sample's clone table lists 550,000 or so distinct CDR3 sequences. The CDR3 has 13 residues. CDR1 is KGHSH and CDR2 is LQKENI in the germline V gene. This clonotype originated in a man between 18 and 29 years old in good health. The rearrangement uses TRBV18 and TRBJ2-7; TCRdb reports TRBD1, a call that lacks DNA to check it against. Sequences were obtained from blood T cells: a sorted CD56 or NKG2C T cell subset, CD4+ or CD8+ T cells, or bulk PBMC T cells (not recorded which). The CDR3 reads CASSPPRGGEQYF.